In this sample, the clone carrying this TCR beta chain turned up once. Its antigen is as yet unknown. CD45RO-negative cells were positively selected for CCR7, leaving out terminally differentiated effector memory CD45RA+ cells. All the donors were Caucasian adults who lived in Nashville, Tennessee. The ends were cut back, 5 bases at V and 0 bases at J, with 10 bases in the middle. The V gene's germline CDR1 is SEHNR and CDR2 FQNEAQ (reference sequence). The CDR3 contains 14 residues. TCRdb's copy holds only in-frame clones and misses some; the assay was immunoSEQ multiplex PCR. The sample gives approximately 740,000 clones, 80% to 95% of which show up once; 20% to 30% is in the top ten. This entry comes from a study of shared clonotypes between healthy human individuals. Whole-study findings and limits: Though the depth was large, rarefaction showed that sorted-subset sequencing was incomplete.

The chain carries TRBV7-9 and TRBJ1-1; a possible D gene is TRBD1 (5 bases). This clonotype originated in a man aged 25 to 40 in good health. The sample was naive CD8+ T cells sorted from blood. The CDR3 reads CASSPGLMNTEAFF. The CDR3 region has the DNA TGTGCCAGCAGCCCGGGACTGATGAACACTGAAGCTTTCTTT.